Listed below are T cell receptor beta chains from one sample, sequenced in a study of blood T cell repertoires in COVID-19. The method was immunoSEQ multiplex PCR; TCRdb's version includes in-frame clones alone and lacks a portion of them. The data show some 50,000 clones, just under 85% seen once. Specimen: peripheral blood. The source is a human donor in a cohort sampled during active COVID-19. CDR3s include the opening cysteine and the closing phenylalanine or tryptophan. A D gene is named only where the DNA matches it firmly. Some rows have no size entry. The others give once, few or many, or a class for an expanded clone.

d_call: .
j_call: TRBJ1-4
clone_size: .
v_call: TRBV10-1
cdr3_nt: TGCGCCAGCAGTGAGCCCGCCCCGAGCCCAACTAGTGAAAAACTGTTTTTT
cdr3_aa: CASSEPAPSPTSEKLFF

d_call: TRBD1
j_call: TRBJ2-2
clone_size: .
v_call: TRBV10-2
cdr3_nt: TGCGCCAGCAGTGTGGGACAGGGCGGAACCGGGGAGCTGTTTTTT
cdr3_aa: CASSVGQGGTGELFF

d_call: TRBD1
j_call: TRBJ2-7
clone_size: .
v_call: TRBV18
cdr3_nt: TGTGCCAGCTCACGATCGACAGGGGGCTACGAGCAGTACTTC
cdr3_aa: CASSRSTGGYEQYF

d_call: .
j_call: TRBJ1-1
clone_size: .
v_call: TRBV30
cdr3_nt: TGTGCCTGGAGTCCCCGCTACAGGCGTATGAACACTGAAGCTTTCTTT
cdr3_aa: CAWSPRYRRMNTEAFF

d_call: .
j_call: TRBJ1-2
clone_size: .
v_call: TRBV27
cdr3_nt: TGTGCCAGCAGACAGGGACCGTCCTCCTATGGCTACACCTTC
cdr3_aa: CASRQGPSSYGYTF

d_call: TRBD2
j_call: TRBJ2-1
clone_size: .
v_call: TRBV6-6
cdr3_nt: TGTGCCAGCATTAAAACGCCTAGCGGGTTTCACAATGAGCAGTTCTTC
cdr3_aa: CASIKTPSGFHNEQFF

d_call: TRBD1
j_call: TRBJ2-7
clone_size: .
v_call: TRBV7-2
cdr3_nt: TGTGCCAGCAGCGCCGGGACAGGGGGCCTGAGCTCCTACGAGCAGTACTTC
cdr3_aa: CASSAGTGGLSSYEQYF

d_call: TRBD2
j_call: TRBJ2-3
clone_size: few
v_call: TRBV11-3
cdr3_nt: TGTGCCAGCAGCCCCTCCGGGACTAGCGGGAGAAAGACAGATACGCAGTATTTT
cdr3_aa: CASSPSGTSGRKTDTQYF

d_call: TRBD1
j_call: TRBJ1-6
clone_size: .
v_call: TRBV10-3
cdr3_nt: TGTGCCATCAGTGAGTCGGCTGGACAGGGTCTTTTCGGGAATTCACCCCTCCACTTT
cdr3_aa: CAISESAGQGLFGNSPLHF

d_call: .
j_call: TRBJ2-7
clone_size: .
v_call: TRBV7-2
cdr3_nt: TGTGCCAGCAGCCCCCAAGGAGCAGGGGTCGAGCAGTACTTC
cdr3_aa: CASSPQGAGVEQYF

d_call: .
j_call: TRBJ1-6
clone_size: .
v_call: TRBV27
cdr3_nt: TGTGCCAGCAGTCGACTTGAGGAACGATCACCCCTCCACTTT
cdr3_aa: CASSRLEERSPLHF

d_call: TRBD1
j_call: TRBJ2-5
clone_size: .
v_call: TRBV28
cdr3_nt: TGTGCCAGCAGTTCGGGGACAGTTCAAGAGACCCAGTACTTC
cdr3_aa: CASSSGTVQETQYF